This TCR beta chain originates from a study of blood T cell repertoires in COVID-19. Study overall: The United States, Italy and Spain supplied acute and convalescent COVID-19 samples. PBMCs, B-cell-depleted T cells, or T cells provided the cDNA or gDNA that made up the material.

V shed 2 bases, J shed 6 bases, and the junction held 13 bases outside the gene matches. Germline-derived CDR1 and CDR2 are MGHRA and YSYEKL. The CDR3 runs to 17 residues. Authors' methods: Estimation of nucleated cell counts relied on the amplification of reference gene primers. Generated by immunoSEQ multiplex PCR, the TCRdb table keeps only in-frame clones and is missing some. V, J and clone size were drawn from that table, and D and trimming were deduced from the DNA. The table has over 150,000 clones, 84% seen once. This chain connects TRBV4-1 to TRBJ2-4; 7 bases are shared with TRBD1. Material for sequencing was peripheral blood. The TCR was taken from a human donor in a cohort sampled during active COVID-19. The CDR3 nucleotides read TGCGCCAGCAGCCAAAGGGTGGGACAGAGTGGGGGAAACATTCAGTACTTC. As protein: CASSQRVGQSGGNIQYF.